This is a list of T cell receptor beta chains from one sample in a study of identical twins. TCRdb processed the 5' RACE reads anew with MiXCR; each CDR3 protein has one entry. The table lists 540,000 or so distinct CDR3 sequences, approximately 20% of them singletons, with about 0.48% in the top ten. These records were also assigned to another study, of yellow fever vaccine responses in identical twins.

The sample was CD4+ T cells sorted from blood. The receptors were sampled from a woman aged 18 to 35 in good health. CDR3s include the opening cysteine and the closing phenylalanine or tryptophan. The D gene is left open where the match is weak. Not every row has a clone size; where given, it reads once, few, many or a size class.

J: TRBJ1-1; V: TRBV7-6; D: -; size: -; DNA: TGTGCCAGCAGCCCCGAGGGGGGAAGATCCACTGAAGCTTTCTTT; CDR3: CASSPEGGRSTEAFF
J: TRBJ2-3; V: TRBV12-3/TRBV12-4; D: TRBD2; size: -; DNA: TGTGCCAGCAGTACAGGGACTAGCGGGAGGGAGGGCACAGATACGCAGTATTTT; CDR3: CASSTGTSGREGTDTQYF
J: TRBJ1-4; V: TRBV20-1; D: -; size: many; DNA: TGCAGTGCGAATTCCGTGGCTAATGAAAAACTGTTTTTT; CDR3: CSANSVANEKLFF
J: TRBJ2-5; V: TRBV7-6; D: -; size: -; DNA: TGTGCCAGCAGCCCCCGGCATGGGACCCAAGAGACCCAGTACTTC; CDR3: CASSPRHGTQETQYF
J: TRBJ1-2; V: TRBV9; D: -; size: many; DNA: TGTGCCAGCAGCGTAGGAGGGATCGACTATGGCTACACCTTC; CDR3: CASSVGGIDYGYTF
J: TRBJ2-1; V: TRBV6-5; D: TRBD2; size: few; DNA: TGTGCCAGCAGACCATCCACGGGGACTACTAGATTC; CDR3: CASRPSTGTTRF
J: TRBJ2-1; V: TRBV6-1; D: TRBD2; size: -; DNA: TGTGCCAGCAGCCAACGCCTAGCGGGAGTCAATGAGCAGTTCTTC; CDR3: CASSQRLAGVNEQFF
J: TRBJ2-1; V: TRBV9; D: -; size: -; DNA: TGTGCCAGCAGCGTAAGTCTAAATGAGCAGTTCTTC; CDR3: CASSVSLNEQFF
J: TRBJ1-2; V: TRBV10-3; D: -; size: many; DNA: TGTGCCATCAGTGAGTCTGCCGGGGACTATGGCTACACCTTC; CDR3: CAISESAGDYGYTF
J: TRBJ2-2; V: TRBV7-2; D: -; size: -; DNA: TGTGCCAGCAGCGTGCGAGAAGGGACTTTGAACACCGGGGAGCTGTTTTTT; CDR3: CASSVREGTLNTGELFF
J: TRBJ2-3; V: TRBV20-1; D: TRBD2; size: few; DNA: TGCAGTGCTAGGGCGACTAGCGGGATCACAGATACGCAGTATTTT; CDR3: CSARATSGITDTQYF
J: TRBJ2-6; V: TRBV10-3; D: -; size: -; DNA: TGTGCCATCAGTGAGACAGGGTCTGGGGCCAACGTCCTGACTTTC; CDR3: CAISETGSGANVLTF
J: TRBJ1-2; V: TRBV4-1; D: -; size: few; DNA: TGCGCCAGCAGCCAACCTGGACAGAATTATGGCTACACCTTC; CDR3: CASSQPGQNYGYTF
J: TRBJ1-1; V: TRBV29-1; D: -; size: -; DNA: TGCAGCGTGCAGACTTCGCTTTGGGCTTTCTTT; CDR3: CSVQTSLWAFF
J: TRBJ1-6; V: TRBV12-3/TRBV12-4; D: -; size: -; DNA: TGTGCCAGCAGCCCCCCCGGGACCACTAATTCACCCCTCCACTTT; CDR3: CASSPPGTTNSPLHF
J: TRBJ2-1; V: TRBV11-3; D: -; size: -; DNA: TGTGCCAGCAGCCCAGCGGCAGACTCCTACAATGAGCAGTTCTTC; CDR3: CASSPAADSYNEQFF
J: TRBJ1-5; V: TRBV3-1; D: -; size: many; DNA: TGTGCCAGCAGCCAAGATCAAGTCGGCAATCAGCCCCAGCATTTT; CDR3: CASSQDQVGNQPQHF
J: TRBJ1-5; V: TRBV5-6; D: TRBD1; size: -; DNA: TGTGCCAGCAGCCGGCGGACAGGGAACAATCAGCCCCAGCATTTT; CDR3: CASSRRTGNNQPQHF
J: TRBJ1-1; V: TRBV7-9; D: -; size: few; DNA: TGTGCCAGCAGTAACACATGGGGAGAAGCTTTCTTT; CDR3: CASSNTWGEAFF
J: TRBJ2-1; V: TRBV20-1; D: -; size: -; DNA: TGCAGTGCTAGACGCCGGGACTCCTACAATGAGCAGTTCTTC; CDR3: CSARRRDSYNEQFF
J: TRBJ1-1; V: TRBV6-1; D: TRBD1; size: -; DNA: TGTGCCAGCAGTGAAAAGGGGGCTCTCATGAACACTGAAGCTTTCTTT; CDR3: CASSEKGALMNTEAFF
J: TRBJ2-5; V: TRBV4-1; D: -; size: few; DNA: TGCGCCAGCAGCCAAGTTAGCTTGGAGACCCAGTACTTC; CDR3: CASSQVSLETQYF
J: TRBJ2-5; V: TRBV29-1; D: TRBD2; size: -; DNA: TGCAGCGTTGCAGCGGGAGTGGAGACCCAGTACTTC; CDR3: CSVAAGVETQYF
J: TRBJ2-3; V: TRBV7-9; D: -; size: -; DNA: TGTGCCAGCAGCTTCACGACCACGGCAGGCACAGATACGCAGTATTTT; CDR3: CASSFTTTAGTDTQYF
J: TRBJ2-1; V: TRBV5-1; D: -; size: -; DNA: TGCGCCAGCAGCTTGGCGGGGATGGTCAATGAGCAGTTCTTC; CDR3: CASSLAGMVNEQFF
J: TRBJ2-1; V: TRBV9; D: TRBD2; size: -; DNA: TGTGCCAGCAGCGAAATTTCCGGGACTAGCGGGATTTACAATGAGCAGTTCTTC; CDR3: CASSEISGTSGIYNEQFF
J: TRBJ2-7; V: TRBV3-1; D: -; size: few; DNA: TGTGCCAGCAGCCAAGGTAACCTTGGGATGGTCGTGCAGTACTTC; CDR3: CASSQGNLGMVVQYF
J: TRBJ2-7; V: TRBV5-1; D: TRBD1; size: few; DNA: TGCGCCAGCAGCCCCGCCTTAGGGACAGGTCGCTCCTACGAGCAGTACTTC; CDR3: CASSPALGTGRSYEQYF
J: TRBJ1-6; V: TRBV6-1; D: -; size: -; DNA: TGTGCCAGCAGAAGGGACGGGCGCCTTTCACCCCTCCACTTT; CDR3: CASRRDGRLSPLHF
J: TRBJ2-1; V: TRBV4-1; D: -; size: few; DNA: TGCGCCAGCAGCCCCAGACTCGCAGCGGCGACCGATGAGCAGTTCTTC; CDR3: CASSPRLAAATDEQFF
J: TRBJ2-1; V: TRBV12-3/TRBV12-4; D: -; size: few; DNA: TGTGCCAGCAGTTTATGGTATGAGCAGTTCTTC; CDR3: CASSLWYEQFF
J: TRBJ2-1; V: TRBV19; D: TRBD2; size: -; DNA: TGTGCCAGTAGTATAGGAGGACTAGCGGGCCGCTCCTACAATGAGCAGTTCTTC; CDR3: CASSIGGLAGRSYNEQFF
J: TRBJ2-1; V: TRBV20-1; D: -; size: -; DNA: TGCAGTGCCAAAGAGGGGCCCCACAATGAGCAGTTCTTC; CDR3: CSAKEGPHNEQFF
J: TRBJ1-6; V: TRBV6-1; D: -; size: few; DNA: TGTGCCAGCAACACAGGGTTGGGGAATTCACCCCTCCACTTT; CDR3: CASNTGLGNSPLHF
J: TRBJ1-2; V: TRBV27; D: TRBD1; size: -; DNA: TGTGCCAGCAGAAAACTATATGACAGGGCCATCTATTGCTACACCTTC; CDR3: CASRKLYDRAIYCYTF
J: TRBJ2-3; V: TRBV29-1; D: -; size: -; DNA: TGCAGCGTTCGGGGCAGCACAGATACGCAGTATTTT; CDR3: CSVRGSTDTQYF
J: TRBJ2-7; V: TRBV10-3; D: -; size: few; DNA: TGTGCCACCGAAGGGGATAGCAACGAGCAGTACTTC; CDR3: CATEGDSNEQYF
J: TRBJ1-4; V: TRBV27; D: -; size: few; DNA: TGTGCCAGCAGTAGACGGGAAAATGAAAAACTGTTTTTT; CDR3: CASSRRENEKLFF
J: TRBJ2-2; V: TRBV28; D: TRBD2; size: -; DNA: TGTGCCAGCAGACGGGGGGGCCGATTTAACACCGGGGAGCTGTTTTTT; CDR3: CASRRGGRFNTGELFF
J: TRBJ2-1; V: TRBV6-1; D: TRBD2; size: many; DNA: TGTGCCAGCAGCCGCACTAGCGGGGCCTACAATGAGCAGTTCTTC; CDR3: CASSRTSGAYNEQFF
J: TRBJ2-5; V: TRBV14; D: TRBD1; size: once; DNA: TGTGCCAGCAGCCAGGGTGGGACAGGGCAACAAGAGACCCAGTACTTC; CDR3: CASSQGGTGQQETQYF
J: TRBJ2-3; V: TRBV12-5; D: TRBD2; size: -; DNA: TGTGCTAGTGGTTTGGTACGCGGGGGAGATACGCAGTATTTT; CDR3: CASGLVRGGDTQYF
J: TRBJ2-1; V: TRBV5-1; D: -; size: -; DNA: TGCGCCAGCAGTATCGGTTGGACTATCGGCAATGAGCAGTTCTTC; CDR3: CASSIGWTIGNEQFF
J: TRBJ1-5; V: TRBV10-3; D: -; size: -; DNA: TGTGCCACCGCTTGGACAGTCAATCAGCCCCAGCATTTT; CDR3: CATAWTVNQPQHF
J: TRBJ1-1; V: TRBV5-8; D: -; size: -; DNA: TGTGCCAGCAGCTTGGCGGCCAGAGTGAACACTGAAGCTTTCTTT; CDR3: CASSLAARVNTEAFF
J: TRBJ2-3; V: TRBV4-1; D: TRBD2; size: -; DNA: TGCGCCAGCACCCCAGGCGGGGGGGGGACAGATACGCAGTATTTT; CDR3: CASTPGGGGTDTQYF
J: TRBJ2-1; V: TRBV5-1; D: TRBD1; size: few; DNA: TGCGCCAGCAGCTTGGAGGCAGGGGGCACTGAGCAGTTCTTC; CDR3: CASSLEAGGTEQFF
J: TRBJ2-3; V: TRBV12-3/TRBV12-4; D: -; size: few; DNA: TGTGCCAGCACCATATCGGGGACGTTTCACGATACGCAGTATTTT; CDR3: CASTISGTFHDTQYF
J: TRBJ1-2; V: TRBV6-1; D: TRBD1; size: few; DNA: TGTGCCAGCGGAATGGACAGGGGTAGCTATGGCTACACCTTC; CDR3: CASGMDRGSYGYTF
J: TRBJ2-7; V: TRBV29-1; D: -; size: few; DNA: TGCAGCGTTGGGGCCAGGGGAGACGAGCAGTACTTC; CDR3: CSVGARGDEQYF
J: TRBJ2-7; V: TRBV6-5; D: TRBD2; size: -; DNA: TGTGCCAGCAGTTACTCGCGGGCGGGAGCCTACGAGCAGTACTTC; CDR3: CASSYSRAGAYEQYF
J: TRBJ2-2; V: TRBV2; D: -; size: few; DNA: TGTGCCAGCAGCAAGGCCGGGACCGGGGAGCTGTTTTTT; CDR3: CASSKAGTGELFF
J: TRBJ2-4; V: TRBV6-4; D: TRBD2; size: few; DNA: TGTGCCAGCCTAAACGCCGTGGGGGATAGCGGGTTGCGGACCCTAGCCAAAAACATTCAGTACTTC; CDR3: CASLNAVGDSGLRTLAKNIQYF
J: TRBJ2-2; V: TRBV28; D: -; size: -; DNA: TGTGCCACCTCCGGGACTCCGGTGACGGGGGAGCTGTTTTTT; CDR3: CATSGTPVTGELFF